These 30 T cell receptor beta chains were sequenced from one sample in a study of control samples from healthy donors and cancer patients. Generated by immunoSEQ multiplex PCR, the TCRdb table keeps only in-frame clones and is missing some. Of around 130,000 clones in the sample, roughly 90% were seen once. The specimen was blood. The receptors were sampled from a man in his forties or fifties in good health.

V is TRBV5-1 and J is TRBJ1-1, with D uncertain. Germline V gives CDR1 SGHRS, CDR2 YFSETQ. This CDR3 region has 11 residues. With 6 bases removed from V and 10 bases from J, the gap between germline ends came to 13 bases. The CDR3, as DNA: TGCGCCAGCAATGGGGTGTTCGGAGCTTTCTTT. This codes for CASNGVFGAFF.

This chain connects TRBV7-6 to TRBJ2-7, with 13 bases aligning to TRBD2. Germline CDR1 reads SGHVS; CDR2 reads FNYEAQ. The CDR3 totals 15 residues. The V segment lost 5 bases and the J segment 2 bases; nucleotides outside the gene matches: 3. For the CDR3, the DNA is TGTGCCAGCAGCCAAGGGACTAGCGGGACCTACGAGCAGTACTTC. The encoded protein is CASSQGTSGTYEQYF.

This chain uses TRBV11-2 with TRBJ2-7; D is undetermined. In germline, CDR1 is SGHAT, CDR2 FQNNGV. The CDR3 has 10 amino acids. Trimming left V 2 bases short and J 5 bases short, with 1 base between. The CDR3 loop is CASSLHEQYF. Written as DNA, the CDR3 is TGTGCCAGCAGCTTACACGAGCAGTACTTC. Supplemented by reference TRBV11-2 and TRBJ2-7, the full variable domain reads EAGVAQSPRYKIIEKRQSVAFWCNPISGHATLYWYQQILGQGPKLLIQFQNNGVVDDSQLPKDRFSAERLKGVDSTLKIQPAKLEDSAVYLCASSLHEQYFGPGTRLTVT.

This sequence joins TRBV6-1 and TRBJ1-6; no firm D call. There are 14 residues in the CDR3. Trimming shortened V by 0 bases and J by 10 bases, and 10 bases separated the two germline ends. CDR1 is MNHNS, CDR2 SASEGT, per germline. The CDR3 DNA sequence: TGTGCCAGCAGTGAAGCGCCGGAGAGCTCACCCCTCCACTTT. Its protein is CASSEAPESSPLHF.

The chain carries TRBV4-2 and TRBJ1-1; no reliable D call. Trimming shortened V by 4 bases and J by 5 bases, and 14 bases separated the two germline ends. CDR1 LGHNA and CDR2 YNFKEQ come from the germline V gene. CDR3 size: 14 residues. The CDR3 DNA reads TGTGCCAGCAGCCGATCGACACAAGGGACTGAAGCTTTCTTT. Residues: CASSRSTQGTEAFF.

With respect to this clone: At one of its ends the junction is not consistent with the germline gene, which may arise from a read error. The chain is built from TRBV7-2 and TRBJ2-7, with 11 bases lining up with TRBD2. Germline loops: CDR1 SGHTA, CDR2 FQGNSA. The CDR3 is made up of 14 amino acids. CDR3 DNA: TGTGCCAGCAGGTTAGCGGGGGGGCCATCCGAGCAGTACTTC. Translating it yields CASRLAGGPSEQYF.

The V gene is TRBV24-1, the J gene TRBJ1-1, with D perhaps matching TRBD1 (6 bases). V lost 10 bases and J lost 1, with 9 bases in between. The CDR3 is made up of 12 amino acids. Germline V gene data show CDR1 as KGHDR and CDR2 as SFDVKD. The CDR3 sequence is CATGGPNTEAFF. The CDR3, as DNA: TGTGCCACTGGGGGGCCGAACACTGAAGCTTTCTTT.

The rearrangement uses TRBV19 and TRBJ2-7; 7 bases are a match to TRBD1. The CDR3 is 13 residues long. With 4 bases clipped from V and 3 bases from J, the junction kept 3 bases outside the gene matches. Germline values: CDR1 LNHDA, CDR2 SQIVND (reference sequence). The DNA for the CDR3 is TGTGCCAGTAGTACCGGACAGGACTACGAGCAGTACTTC. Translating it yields CASSTGQDYEQYF.

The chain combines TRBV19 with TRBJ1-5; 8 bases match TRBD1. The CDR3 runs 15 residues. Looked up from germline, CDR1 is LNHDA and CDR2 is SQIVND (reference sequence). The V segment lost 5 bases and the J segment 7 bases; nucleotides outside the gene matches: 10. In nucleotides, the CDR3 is TGTGCCAGTAGTTCGGACAGGGTGCCCGGGCAGCCCCAGCATTTT. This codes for CASSSDRVPGQPQHF.

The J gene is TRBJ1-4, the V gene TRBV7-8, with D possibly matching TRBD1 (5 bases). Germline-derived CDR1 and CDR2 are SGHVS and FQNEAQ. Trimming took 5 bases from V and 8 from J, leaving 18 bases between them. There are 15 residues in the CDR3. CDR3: CASSRGKGLGEKLFF. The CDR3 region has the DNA TGTGCCAGCAGCAGGGGTAAGGGGCTCGGCGAAAAACTGTTTTTT.

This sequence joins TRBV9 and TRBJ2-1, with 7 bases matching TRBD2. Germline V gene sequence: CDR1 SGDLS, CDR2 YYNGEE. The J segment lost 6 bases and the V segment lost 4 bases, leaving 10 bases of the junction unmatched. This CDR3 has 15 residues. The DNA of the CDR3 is TGTGCCAGCAGCTCTAGCCCTGGACTAGTCAATGAGCAGTTCTTC. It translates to CASSSSPGLVNEQFF.

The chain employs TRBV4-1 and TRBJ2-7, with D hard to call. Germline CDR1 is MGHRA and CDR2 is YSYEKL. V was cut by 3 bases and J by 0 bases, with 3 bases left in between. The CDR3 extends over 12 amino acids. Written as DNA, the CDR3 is TGCGCCAGCAGCCACCCCTCCTACGAGCAGTACTTC. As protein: CASSHPSYEQYF.

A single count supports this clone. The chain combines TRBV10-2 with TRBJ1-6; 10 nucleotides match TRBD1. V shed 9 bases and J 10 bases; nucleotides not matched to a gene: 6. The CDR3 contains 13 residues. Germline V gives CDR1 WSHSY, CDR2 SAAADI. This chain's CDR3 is CASDGTGESPLHF. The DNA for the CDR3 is TGCGCCAGTGACGGGACAGGGGAATCACCCCTCCACTTT.

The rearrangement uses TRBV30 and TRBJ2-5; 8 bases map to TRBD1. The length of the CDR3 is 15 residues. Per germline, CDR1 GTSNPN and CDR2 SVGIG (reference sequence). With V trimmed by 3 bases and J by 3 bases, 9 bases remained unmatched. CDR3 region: CAWRERTGPKETQYF. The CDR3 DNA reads TGTGCCTGGAGAGAGAGGACAGGGCCCAAAGAGACCCAGTACTTC.

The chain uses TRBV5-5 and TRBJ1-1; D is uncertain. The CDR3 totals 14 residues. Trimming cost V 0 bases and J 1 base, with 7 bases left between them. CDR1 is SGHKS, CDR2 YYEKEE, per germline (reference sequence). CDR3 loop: CASSLGQWNTEAFF. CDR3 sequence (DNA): TGTGCCAGCAGCTTGGGTCAGTGGAACACTGAAGCTTTCTTT. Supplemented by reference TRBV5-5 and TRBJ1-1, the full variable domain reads DAGVTQSPTHLIKTRGQQVTLRCSPISGHKSVSWYQQVLGQGPQFIFQYYEKEERGRGNFPDRFSARQFPNYSSELNVNALLLGDSALYLCASSLGQWNTEAFFGQGTRLTVV.

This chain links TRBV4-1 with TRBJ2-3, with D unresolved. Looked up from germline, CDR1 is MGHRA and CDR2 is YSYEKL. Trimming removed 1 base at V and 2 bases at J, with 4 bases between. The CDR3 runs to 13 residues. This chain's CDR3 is CASSQGATDTQYF. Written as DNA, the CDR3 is TGCGCCAGCAGCCAAGGGGCCACAGATACGCAGTATTTT.

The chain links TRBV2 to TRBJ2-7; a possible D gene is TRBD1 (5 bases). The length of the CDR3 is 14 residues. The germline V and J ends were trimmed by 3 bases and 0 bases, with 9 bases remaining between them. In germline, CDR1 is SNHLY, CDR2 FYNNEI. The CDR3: CASSDDSFSYEQYF. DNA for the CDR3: TGTGCCAGCAGTGACGACAGTTTCTCCTACGAGCAGTACTTC. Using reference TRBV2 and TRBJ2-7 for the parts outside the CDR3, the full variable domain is EPEVTQTPSHQVTQMGQEVILRCVPISNHLYFYWYRQILGQKVEFLVSFYNNEISEKSEIFDDQFSVERPDGSNFTLKIRSTKLEDSAMYFCASSDDSFSYEQYFGPGTRLTVT.

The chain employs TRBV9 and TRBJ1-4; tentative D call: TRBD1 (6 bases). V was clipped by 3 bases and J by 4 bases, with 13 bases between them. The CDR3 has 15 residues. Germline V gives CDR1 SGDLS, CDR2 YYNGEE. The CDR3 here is CASSASTGNNEKLFF. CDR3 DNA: TGTGCCAGCAGCGCATCGACAGGCAATAATGAAAAACTGTTTTTT.

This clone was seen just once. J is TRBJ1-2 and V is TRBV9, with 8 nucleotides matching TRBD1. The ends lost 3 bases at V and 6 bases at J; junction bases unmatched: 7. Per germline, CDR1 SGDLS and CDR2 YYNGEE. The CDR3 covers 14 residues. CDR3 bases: TGTGCCAGCAGCGGACTAACAGGGGGGAATGGCTACACCTTC. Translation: CASSGLTGGNGYTF.

CDR3 DNA sequence: TGTGCCAGCTCCCCCAAACAGGGCGGGGGCTCCTATAATTCACCCCTCCACTTT. It encodes CASSPKQGGGSYNSPLHF. The chain uses TRBV18 and TRBJ1-6; the D gene is possibly TRBD1 (6 bases). V was shortened by 6 bases and J by 0 bases, with 18 bases between the two germline ends. CDR1 and CDR2 (germline): KGHSH, LQKENI. The CDR3 has 18 residues. The full variable domain, with the rest looked up from reference TRBV18 and TRBJ1-6, is NAGVMQNPRHLVRRRGQEARLRCSPMKGHSHVYWYRQLPEEGLKFMVYLQKENIIDESGMPKERFSAEFPKEGPSILRIQQVVRGDSAAYFCASSPKQGGGSYNSPLHFGNGTRLTVT.

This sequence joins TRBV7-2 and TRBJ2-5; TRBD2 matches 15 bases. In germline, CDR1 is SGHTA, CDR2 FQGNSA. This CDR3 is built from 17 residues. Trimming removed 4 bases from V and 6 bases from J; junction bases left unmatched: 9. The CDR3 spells CASSSELGLAGGKTQYF. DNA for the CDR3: TGTGCCAGCAGCTCCGAGCTGGGACTAGCGGGGGGAAAGACCCAGTACTTC.

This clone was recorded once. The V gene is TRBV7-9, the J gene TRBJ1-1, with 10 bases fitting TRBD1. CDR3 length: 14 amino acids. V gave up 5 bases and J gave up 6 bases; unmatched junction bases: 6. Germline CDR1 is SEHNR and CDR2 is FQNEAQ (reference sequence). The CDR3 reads CASSHDRGRPEAFF. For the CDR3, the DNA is TGTGCCAGCAGCCACGACAGGGGGCGACCTGAAGCTTTCTTT.

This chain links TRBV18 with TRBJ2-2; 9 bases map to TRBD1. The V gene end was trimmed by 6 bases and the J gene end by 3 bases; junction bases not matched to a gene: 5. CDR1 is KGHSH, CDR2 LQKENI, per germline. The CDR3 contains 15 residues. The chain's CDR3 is CASSWDREDTGELFF. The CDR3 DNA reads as TGTGCCAGCTCGTGGGACAGGGAAGACACCGGGGAGCTGTTTTTT.

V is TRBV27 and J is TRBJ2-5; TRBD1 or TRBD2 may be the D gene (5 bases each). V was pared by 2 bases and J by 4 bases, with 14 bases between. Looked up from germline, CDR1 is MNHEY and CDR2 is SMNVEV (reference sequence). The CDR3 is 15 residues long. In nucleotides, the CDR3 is TGTGCCAGCAGTTTAGAGGGCAGGGTGGGAGAGACCCAGTACTTC. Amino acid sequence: CASSLEGRVGETQYF.

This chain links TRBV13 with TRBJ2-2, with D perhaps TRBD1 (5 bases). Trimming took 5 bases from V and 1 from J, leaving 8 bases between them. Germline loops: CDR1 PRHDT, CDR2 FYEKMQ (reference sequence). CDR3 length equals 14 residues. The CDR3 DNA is TGTGCCAGCAGCCCAACAGGGAACACCGGGGAGCTGTTTTTT. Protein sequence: CASSPTGNTGELFF.

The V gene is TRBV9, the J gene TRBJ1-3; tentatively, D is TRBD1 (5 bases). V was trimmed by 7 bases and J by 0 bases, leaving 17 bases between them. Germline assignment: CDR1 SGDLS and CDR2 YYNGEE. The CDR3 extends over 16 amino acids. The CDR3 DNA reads TGTGCCAGCGCTCCTGCTGGGACGGACTCTGGAAACACCATATATTTT. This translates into CASAPAGTDSGNTIYF.

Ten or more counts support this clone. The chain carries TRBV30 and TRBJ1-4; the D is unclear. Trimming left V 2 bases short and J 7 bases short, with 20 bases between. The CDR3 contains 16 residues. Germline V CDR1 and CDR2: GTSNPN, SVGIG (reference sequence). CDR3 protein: CAWSQMIQRKAEKLFF. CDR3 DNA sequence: TGTGCCTGGAGTCAGATGATCCAAAGGAAAGCTGAAAAACTGTTTTTT.

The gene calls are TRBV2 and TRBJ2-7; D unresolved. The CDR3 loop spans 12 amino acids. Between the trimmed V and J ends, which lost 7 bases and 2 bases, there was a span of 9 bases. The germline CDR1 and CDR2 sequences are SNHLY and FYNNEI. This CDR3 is CASMSVTYEQYF. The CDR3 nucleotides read TGTGCCAGCATGTCCGTTACCTACGAGCAGTACTTC.

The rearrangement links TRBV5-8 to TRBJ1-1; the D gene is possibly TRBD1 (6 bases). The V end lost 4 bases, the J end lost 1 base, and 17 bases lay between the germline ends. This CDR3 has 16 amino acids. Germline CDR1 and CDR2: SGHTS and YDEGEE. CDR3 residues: CASSPSGAGGNTEAFF. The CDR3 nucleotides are TGTGCCAGCAGCCCTTCAGGGGCCGGGGGGAACACTGAAGCTTTCTTT.

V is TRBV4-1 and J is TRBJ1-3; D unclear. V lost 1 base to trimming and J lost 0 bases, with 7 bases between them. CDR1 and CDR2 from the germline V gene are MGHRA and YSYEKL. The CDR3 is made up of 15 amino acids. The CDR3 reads CASSQGPYSGNTIYF. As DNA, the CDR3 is TGCGCCAGCAGCCAAGGCCCGTACTCTGGAAACACCATATATTTT.